One sample yielded the 28 T cell receptor beta chains listed below, sequenced in a study of blood T cell repertoires in COVID-19. Libraries were prepared by immunoSEQ multiplex PCR; TCRdb keeps only in-frame clonotypes and omits some of them. This table holds about 240,000 clones, 87% found once. The sequencing sample was made of peripheral blood. The receptors were sampled from a man between 60 and 75 years old who had recovered from COVID-19.

This chain links TRBV3-1 (or the pseudogene TRBV3-2) with TRBJ1-5; 10 nucleotides align to TRBD1. The CDR3 runs to 14 residues. Trimming took 4 bases from V and 5 from J; bases not matched to a gene: 2. Germline V gives CDR1 LGHDT, CDR2 YNNKEL (reference sequence). The CDR3 region is CASSRGQGDQPQHF. CDR3 bases: TGTGCCAGCAGCCGTGGACAGGGGGATCAGCCCCAGCATTTT.

V gene TRBV7-2 combines with J gene TRBJ1-1, with 10 bases that match TRBD1. The CDR3 is 14 amino acids. Germline V gives CDR1 SGHTA, CDR2 FQGNSA. J gave up 0 bases and V 6 bases, and 1 base lay outside the gene matches. The CDR3 sequence: CASRTGGLNTEAFF. In DNA, the CDR3 is TGTGCCAGCAGGACAGGGGGCTTGAACACTGAAGCTTTCTTT.

The chain has TRBV20-1 and TRBJ1-2; no clear D. V was trimmed by 3 bases and J by 2 bases, leaving 13 bases between them. The CDR3 is made up of 14 amino acids. Germline CDR1 DFQATT, CDR2 SNEGSKA (reference sequence). In nucleotides, the CDR3 is TGCAGTGCTAGTCAGGCAGGCGAGAACTATGGCTACACCTTC. The encoded protein is CSASQAGENYGYTF.

V gene TRBV23-1 combines with J gene TRBJ1-4, with D maybe TRBD1 (5 bases). TRBV23-1 is annotated as an ORF whose role is uncertain. The ends were cut back, 0 bases at V and 8 bases at J, with 13 bases in the middle. The CDR3 is made up of 15 amino acids. The CDR3 protein is CASSQSAQGWEKLFF. Written as DNA, the CDR3 is TGCGCCAGCAGTCAATCCGCGCAGGGTTGGGAAAAACTGTTTTTT.

The chain combines TRBV5-1 with TRBJ2-3; TRBD2 matches at 11 bases. V lost 0 bases to trimming and J lost 3 bases; unmatched junction nucleotides: 6. Germline V gives CDR1 SGHRS, CDR2 YFSETQ. The length of the CDR3 is 17 residues. The CDR3 spells CASSLAILAGGTDTQYF. The DNA of the CDR3 is TGCGCCAGCAGCTTGGCCATTCTAGCGGGGGGAACAGATACGCAGTATTTT.

V gene TRBV7-8 combines with J gene TRBJ1-1; 8 bases are shared with TRBD1. Unmatched junction bases numbered 7, after V lost 4 bases and J lost 0 bases. This CDR3 region has 16 residues. Germline CDR1 is SGHVS and CDR2 is FQNEAQ. CDR3 in DNA: TGTGCCAGCAGCTCTAACAGGGGGGGGATGAACACTGAAGCTTTCTTT. This encodes CASSSNRGGMNTEAFF.

The J gene is TRBJ2-7, the V gene TRBV30, with D unclear. Per germline, CDR1 GTSNPN and CDR2 SVGIG (reference sequence). The V end was cut by 2 bases, the J end by 9 bases, with 17 bases between. The CDR3 loop spans 13 amino acids. In nucleotides, the CDR3 is TGTGCCTGGAGTTCCCTGGTAGCCGAGTGGCAGTACGTC. Its translation is CAWSSLVAEWQYV.

The V call is TRBV4-2, the J call TRBJ1-4; D is unresolved. V was clipped by 0 bases and J by 0 bases, with 8 bases between them. This CDR3 has 16 residues. Looked up from germline, CDR1 is LGHNA and CDR2 is YNFKEQ. CDR3 loop: CASSQDSSATNEKLFF. The CDR3 DNA sequence: TGTGCCAGCAGCCAAGATTCCAGCGCAACTAATGAAAAACTGTTTTTT.

V usage is TRBV7-9 and J usage is TRBJ1-3, with D unresolved. The CDR3 spans 16 residues. Germline lookup yields CDR1 SEHNR and CDR2 FQNEAQ (reference sequence). Deletions cut 5 bases from V and 1 base from J, with 15 bases between. CDR3 nucleotide sequence: TGTGCCAGCAGCCGAGTAACCCGGGAATCTGGAAACACCATATATTTT. Encoded protein: CASSRVTRESGNTIYF.

The V gene is TRBV27, the J gene TRBJ2-3, with TRBD2 matching over 10 bases. Germline V lookup: CDR1 MNHEY, CDR2 SMNVEV (reference sequence). This CDR3 has 18 amino acids. V lost 6 bases and J lost 0; bases outside the gene matches: 12. The CDR3 bases are TGTGCCAGCAGACCTCGACTAGCGGGCCGATCTAGCACAGATACGCAGTATTTT. Protein product: CASRPRLAGRSSTDTQYF.

In nucleotides, the CDR3 is TGTGCCAGCAGTTTACTCGCGACAGTTAACACTGAAGCTTTCTTT. Residues: CASSLLATVNTEAFF. The chain uses TRBV27 and TRBJ1-1; D possibly corresponds to TRBD1 (5 bases). The CDR3 loop spans 15 amino acids. Germline CDR1 reads MNHEY; CDR2 reads SMNVEV (reference sequence). Trimming pared 2 bases from V and 2 bases from J, leaving 12 bases between.

This clone appeared once. This chain uses TRBV20-1 with TRBJ1-2; possibly TRBD1 for D (5 bases). Germline CDR1 and CDR2: DFQATT and SNEGSKA (reference sequence). The CDR3 extends over 10 amino acids. V was cut by 6 bases and J by 6 bases, with 8 bases left in between. The CDR3 spells CSAGRDGYTF. For the CDR3, the DNA is TGCAGTGCCGGCAGGGATGGCTACACCTTC.

The genes are TRBV7-7 and TRBJ1-3, with D unclear. The V end was cut by 5 bases, the J end by 0 bases, with 11 bases between. The CDR3 totals 15 residues. Germline assignment: CDR1 SSHAT and CDR2 FNYEAQ (reference sequence). The CDR3 loop is CASSPGAYSGNTIYF. Written as DNA, the CDR3 is TGTGCCAGCAGCCCCGGAGCCTACTCTGGAAACACCATATATTTT.

The V and J genes are TRBV6-4 and TRBJ1-1; 9 nucleotides align to TRBD1. The trim removed 5 bases at V and 4 bases at J, leaving 5 bases unmatched. This CDR3 is built from 14 residues. CDR1 MRHNA and CDR2 SNTAGT come from the germline V gene. The CDR3 region has the DNA TGTGCCAGCAGTCAGACAGGGGGTATCACTGAAGCTTTCTTT. Translation gives CASSQTGGITEAFF.

This chain connects TRBV21-1 to TRBJ2-7; the table gives TRBD2 as D, unverified against the DNA. TRBV21-1 is a known pseudogene. The CDR3 is made up of 14 amino acids. The CDR3 DNA follows: TGTGCCAGCAGCAAAGTGAGGCAGTTCTACGAGCAGTACTTC. Translated: CASSKVRQFYEQYF.

The rearrangement joins TRBV7-2 to TRBJ2-5; D may be TRBD2 (6 bases). Deletions cut 0 bases from V and 6 bases from J, with 14 bases between. The CDR3 contains 15 residues. Germline loops: CDR1 SGHTA, CDR2 FQGNSA. CDR3 amino acids: CASSLAGRAGKTQYF. The CDR3 DNA follows: TGTGCCAGCAGCTTAGCCGGCAGGGCGGGGAAGACCCAGTACTTC.

V usage is TRBV10-3 and J usage is TRBJ2-4, with D maybe TRBD2 (6 bases). In germline, CDR1 is ENHRY, CDR2 SYGVKD. V lost 0 bases, J lost 3 bases, and 9 bases lay in between. The CDR3 totals 15 residues. The CDR3, as DNA: TGTGCCATCAGTGAGTCGGGGGGACGCAAAAACATTCAGTACTTC. Encoded protein: CAISESGGRKNIQYF.

The rearrangement joins TRBV29-1 to TRBJ2-1; 8 positions match TRBD2. There are 14 residues in the CDR3. Per germline, CDR1 SQVTM and CDR2 ANQGSEA. V lost 8 bases, J lost 0 bases, and 6 bases stayed unmatched. The CDR3 loop reads CSSGRGASYNEQFF. CDR3 DNA sequence: TGCAGCTCCGGGCGGGGGGCCTCCTACAATGAGCAGTTCTTC.

This clone showed up many times. Here the CDR3 reads CASNNRGRSYGYTF. For the CDR3, the DNA is TGTGCCAGCAATAACAGGGGAAGAAGTTATGGCTACACCTTC. The chain joins TRBV6-6 to TRBJ1-2; 7 bases map to TRBD1. The germline V gene encodes CDR1 MNHNY and CDR2 SVGAGI (reference sequence). V shed 7 bases, J shed 5 bases, and the junction held 10 bases outside the gene matches. This CDR3 comprises 14 residues.

As DNA, the CDR3 is TGTGCCAGCAGCATCGACAGGGGGTACTCCTACGAGCAGTACGTC. Protein product: CASSIDRGYSYEQYV. This rearrangement joins TRBV5-5 to TRBJ2-7; 9 nucleotides align to TRBD1. This CDR3 has 15 residues. Germline values: CDR1 SGHKS, CDR2 YYEKEE (reference sequence). After removal of 4 bases from V and 0 bases from J, the junction contained 5 bases not matched to a gene.

The chain joins TRBV3-1 (or the pseudogene TRBV3-2) to TRBJ1-1; D ambiguous. Per germline, CDR1 LGHDT and CDR2 YNNKEL (reference sequence). The V end was cut by 3 bases, the J end by 1 base, with 12 bases between. The CDR3 sequence is 15 residues long. The CDR3 here is CASSHIHTSNTEAFF. In DNA form, the CDR3 reads TGTGCCAGCAGCCACATCCACACCTCGAACACTGAAGCTTTCTTT.

The chain uses TRBV5-1 and TRBJ2-7; possibly TRBD2 for D (7 bases). CDR3 length: 16 amino acids. With 4 bases removed from V and 7 bases from J, the gap between germline ends came to 24 bases. Germline CDR1 is SGHRS and CDR2 is YFSETQ. CDR3 region: CASSPTHAPGGQEQYF. The CDR3 DNA is TGCGCCAGCAGCCCGACACACGCCCCGGGGGGCCAAGAGCAGTACTTC.

V is TRBV3-1 (or the pseudogene TRBV3-2) and J is TRBJ2-5; D is unresolved. The germline CDR1 and CDR2 sequences are LGHDT and YNNKEL (reference sequence). This CDR3 region has 13 residues. Trimming pared 0 bases from V and 5 bases from J, leaving 7 bases between. CDR3 sequence reads: CASSQELSETQYF. The CDR3 region has the DNA TGTGCCAGCAGCCAAGAACTATCGGAGACCCAGTACTTC.

The V and J genes are TRBV9 and TRBJ2-2; TRBD2 aligns across 11 bases. CDR1 is SGDLS, CDR2 YYNGEE, per germline. This CDR3 is 16 amino acids long. Trimming took 4 bases from V and 4 from J; bases not matched to a gene: 6. CDR3 loop: CASSSIGTSGTGELFF. CDR3 coding DNA: TGTGCCAGCAGCTCAATTGGGACTAGCGGCACCGGGGAGCTGTTTTTT. The variable domain in full, with the rest retrieved from reference TRBV9 and TRBJ2-2, is DSGVTQTPKHLITATGQRVTLRCSPRSGDLSVYWYQQSLDQGLQFLIQYYNGEERAKGNILERFSAQQFPDLHSELNLSSLELGDSALYFCASSSIGTSGTGELFFGEGSRLTVL.

This clone is a singleton in its sample. V is TRBV5-1 and J is TRBJ2-3; D is unclear. This CDR3 has 13 residues. The germline V and J ends were trimmed by 2 bases and 5 bases, with 9 bases remaining between them. Germline V gene lookup returns CDR1 SGHRS and CDR2 YFSETQ. The CDR3 sequence is CASSFPGEDTQYF. The CDR3 nucleotides read TGCGCCAGCAGCTTCCCCGGTGAAGATACGCAGTATTTT.

The rearrangement links TRBV19 to TRBJ1-1, with a possible D match to TRBD1 (5 bases). Germline V gives CDR1 LNHDA, CDR2 SQIVND (reference sequence). V lost 8 bases and J lost 8, with 18 bases in between. The CDR3 contains 13 residues. The CDR3 spells CASVPGQTLEAFF. Written as DNA, the CDR3 is TGTGCCAGTGTACCTGGACAAACGTTGGAAGCTTTCTTT.

V gene TRBV19 combines with J gene TRBJ2-1, with a possible D match to TRBD1 (6 bases). This CDR3 contains 16 residues. CDR1 and CDR2 (germline): LNHDA, SQIVND (reference sequence). V was cut by 3 bases and J by 0 bases, with 12 bases left in between. In nucleotides, the CDR3 is TGTGCCAGTAGTATCCAGGGGAAGAGCTCCTACAATGAGCAGTTCTTC. It translates to CASSIQGKSSYNEQFF.

This clone was detected only once. This chain connects TRBV28 to TRBJ1-5, with a tentative D call TRBD1 (6 bases). Trimming took off 5 bases at V and 9 bases at J, with 17 bases between the two ends. This CDR3 has 14 residues. Germline lookup yields CDR1 MDHEN and CDR2 SYDVKM. CDR3 loop: CASSLRTAPRPQHF. In DNA, the CDR3 is TGTGCCAGCAGTCTGAGGACAGCCCCTCGGCCCCAGCATTTT. Full variable domain (missing parts from reference TRBV28 and TRBJ1-5): DVKVTQSSRYLVKRTGEKVFLECVQDMDHENMFWYRQDPGLGLRLIYFSYDVKMKEKGDIPEGYSVSREKKERFSLILESASTNQTSMYLCASSLRTAPRPQHFGDGTRLSIL.